This TCR beta chain was recovered during a study of cytomegalovirus exposure and HLA in healthy donors. Findings of the study overall: Investigators reported fewer than 200 TCR beta chains as tied to cytomegalovirus.

Germline V CDR1 and CDR2: MNHNS, SASEGT. The CDR3 is 15 residues long. The J segment lost 5 bases and the V segment lost 6 bases, leaving 11 bases of the junction unmatched. This clone has just a few counts. Its antigen is unidentified. 13 Jbeta primers and 60 Vbeta primers were used for the PCR. Profiled with immunoSEQ multiplex PCR; TCRdb holds only in-frame clones, not every one. The data show 150,000 to 200,000 clones, with 80% seen just once and around 7.3% held by the top ten. The source material was PBMCs. The rearrangement joins TRBV6-1 to TRBJ2-5; TRBD2 agrees at 8 bases. This TCR was recovered from a man aged 25-45 years in good health and CMV-seropositive. The CDR3 nucleotides read TGTGCCAGCAGATGGGCCGGGGGGGTCGGGGAGACCCAGTACTTC. It encodes CASRWAGGVGETQYF.